A selection of T cell receptor beta chains follows, all from one sample in a study of blood T cells in healthy people across ages. In TCRdb, the 5' RACE reads were re-called with MiXCR into one record per CDR3 protein. The sample records some 1.8 million distinct CDR3 sequences, around 42% being singletons. The sequenced sample was blood. The receptors derive from a human donor in good health. Each CDR3 is given with its conserved first and last residue. D genes are given only for firm matches. A row's size may be missing; if present it is once, few, many or a size class.

TRBJ2-3 | NA | NA | TRBV18 | TGTGCCAGCTCACCAGCGATCAGGCGGCCCGGTACGCAGTATTTT | CASSPAIRRPGTQYF
TRBJ2-3 | NA | NA | TRBV2 | TGTGCCAGCCTTAGTTTCACAGATACGCAGTATTTT | CASLSFTDTQYF
TRBJ2-5 | NA | NA | TRBV2 | TGTGCCAGCAGTGAGGGTCGAGGGGAAGAGACCCAGTACTTC | CASSEGRGEETQYF
TRBJ2-3 | TRBD2 | few | TRBV20-1 | TGCAGTGCTAGAGATCCGGCGGGGGGACTCACAGATACGCAGTATTTT | CSARDPAGGLTDTQYF
TRBJ1-2 | TRBD1 | few | TRBV7-9 | TGTGCCAGCAACCAGGGGGACGAGGGCTACACCTTC | CASNQGDEGYTF
TRBJ2-4 | NA | NA | TRBV11-2 | TGTGCCAGCAGCTTAGTAGGGGCACGAGACATTCAGTACTTC | CASSLVGARDIQYF
TRBJ2-1 | TRBD2 | NA | TRBV7-9 | TGTGCCAGCAGCTTGGTTTGGAGACTAGCGGGGGATGACAATGAGCAGTTCTTC | CASSLVWRLAGDDNEQFF
TRBJ1-6 | NA | many | TRBV20-1 | TGCAGTACAGCAGCAGGGAGATACCGCAATTCACCCCTCCACTTT | CSTAAGRYRNSPLHF
TRBJ2-1 | NA | NA | TRBV20-1 | TGCAGTGCTAGAGATCTTAGACTAGATTTTTACAATGAGCAGTTCTTC | CSARDLRLDFYNEQFF
TRBJ1-5 | TRBD1 | NA | TRBV20-1 | TGCAGTGCTCGTTCTCCAGGGGGCGGAGGTCAGCCCCAGCATTTT | CSARSPGGGGQPQHF
TRBJ2-3 | NA | NA | TRBV6-5 | TGTGCCAGCAGTTATCTCAAGCGGGTCGGGACAGATACGCAGTATTTT | CASSYLKRVGTDTQYF
TRBJ2-1 | TRBD2 | few | TRBV11-1 | TGTGCCAGCAGCCCCCGGACTAGCTATACCTACAATGAGCAGTTCTTC | CASSPRTSYTYNEQFF
TRBJ2-7 | NA | few | TRBV7-3 | TGTGCCAGCAGCTTAACGGGAGCTCCTAACTACGAGCAGTACTTC | CASSLTGAPNYEQYF
TRBJ2-3 | TRBD2 | NA | TRBV7-6 | TGTGCCAGCAGCTTGATTAGCGGGGCCCGCACAGATACGCAGTATTTT | CASSLISGARTDTQYF
TRBJ2-3 | NA | NA | TRBV5-1 | TGCGCCAGCAGCTTGGGGGGGGACCCCAGCACAGATACGCAGTATTTT | CASSLGGDPSTDTQYF
TRBJ1-5 | TRBD1 | NA | TRBV7-4 | TGTGCCAGCAGCTTACCCGAGGACAGGGGCGTTACTAGCGATCAGCCCCAGCATTTT | CASSLPEDRGVTSDQPQHF
TRBJ2-1 | NA | once | TRBV28 | TGTGCCAGCAGTCGCTTAAGGGGACTTTCCCTCAATGAGCAGTTCTTC | CASSRLRGLSLNEQFF
TRBJ1-2 | NA | NA | TRBV29-1 | TGCAGCGTTGGTGAGGGGGACGATGGCTACACCTTC | CSVGEGDDGYTF
TRBJ2-1 | TRBD1 | NA | TRBV27 | TGTGCCAGCAGTACCCTAGTGGGACAGGGGTACAATGAGCAGTTCTTC | CASSTLVGQGYNEQFF
TRBJ2-7 | TRBD2 | few | TRBV7-8 | TGTGCCAGCAGCTTAGAGACTAGCGGGGATGCTATGTCCTACGAGCAGTACTTC | CASSLETSGDAMSYEQYF
TRBJ2-7 | TRBD1 | few | TRBV14 | TGTGCCAGCAGCCAAGGGGCAGGGGGAGACTCCTACGAGCAGTACTTC | CASSQGAGGDSYEQYF
TRBJ2-6 | NA | NA | TRBV19 | TGTGCCAGTAGTATAGACAGGCGTGGGGCCAACGTCCTGACTTTC | CASSIDRRGANVLTF
TRBJ2-5 | NA | many | TRBV7-2 | TGTGCCAGCAGCTTAGCGCGGAGGGACGGAGGGTCTCAAGAGACCCAGTACTTC | CASSLARRDGGSQETQYF
TRBJ2-3 | NA | few | TRBV12-3/TRBV12-4 | TGTGCCAGCAGGCCCTACACAGATACGCAGTATTTT | CASRPYTDTQYF
TRBJ2-7 | NA | NA | TRBV9 | TGTGCCAGCAGCGTAGCTCTGACCCCTACCTACGAGCAGTACTTC | CASSVALTPTYEQYF
TRBJ2-1 | TRBD2 | NA | TRBV6-2/TRBV6-3 | TGTGCCAGCATAAGGCGGGGGGTTCCCTACAATGAGCAGTTCTTC | CASIRRGVPYNEQFF
TRBJ1-1 | NA | NA | TRBV5-1 | TGCGCCAGCAGCTTGGCAGGGGATATAACAATGAACACTGAAGCTTTCTTT | CASSLAGDITMNTEAFF
TRBJ2-7 | TRBD1 | NA | TRBV6-2/TRBV6-3 | TGTGCCAGCAGCCTCCGAGGGACAGGGGTCTACGAGCAGTACTTC | CASSLRGTGVYEQYF
TRBJ2-2 | TRBD1 | few | TRBV6-2/TRBV6-3 | TGTGCCAGCAACTACCTCCGAGGACAGGGAAACACCGGGGAGCTGTTTTTT | CASNYLRGQGNTGELFF
TRBJ2-5 | NA | few | TRBV7-2 | TGTGCCAGCAGCTACCGGGCACCACAAGAGACCCAGTACTTC | CASSYRAPQETQYF
TRBJ2-5 | TRBD2 | NA | TRBV9 | TGTGCCAGCAGCGAGCTGGGACTAGGAGAGACCCAGTACTTC | CASSELGLGETQYF
TRBJ1-5 | NA | NA | TRBV28 | TGTGCCAGCAGTCTATTCATCGGGTTCAATCAGCCCCAGCATTTT | CASSLFIGFNQPQHF